Sequencing of this T cell receptor (beta chain) was carried out in a study of cytomegalovirus exposure and HLA in healthy donors. Study-level results: Earlier results showed most TCR beta V segments being productive about 87% or about 30% of the time. Later, an analysis showed that TCR beta chains associated with HLA were more clonally expanded than others that were equally common. What TCR beta sequences reportedly achieved was accurate prediction of HLA-A and HLA-B alleles in most subjects.

In regard to this clone: What it binds is not known.

Healthy bone marrow donors supplied every sample. 60 Vbeta and 13 Jbeta primers were used in PCR. The method was immunoSEQ multiplex PCR; TCRdb's version includes in-frame clones alone and lacks a portion of them. The data hold about 180,000 clones, with more than 75% observed a single time. Sequenced input: PBMCs. The receptor was derived from a woman aged 25 to 45 in good health and CMV-seropositive.

The DNA for the CDR3 is TGCGCCAGCAGCCACACCGTGGACTACCCTGAGCAGTTCTTC. Encoded protein: CASSHTVDYPEQFF. The chain uses TRBV4-3 and TRBJ2-1; maybe TRBD2 (6 bases). Germline V CDR1 and CDR2: LGHNA, YSLEER. Trimming left V 3 bases short and J 9 bases short, with 15 bases between. This CDR3 contains 14 residues.